This T cell receptor beta chain was captured by sequencing in a study of identical twins. MiXCR, run by TCRdb on the 5' RACE reads, gives a single entry per CDR3 protein. The top ten hold 7% to 8.5% of the sample, which has approximately 300,000 distinct CDR3 sequences, less than 9.5% seen once. General study points: Invariant cells of the MAIT and iNKT types might have partly distorted the zero-insertion analyses. There were fewer insertions in abundant cord blood beta clonotypes, but memory repertoires showed no such pattern. Out-of-frame TCR alpha sharing observed in monozygotic twins exceeded model estimates. The study found weaker excess twin sharing in beta out-of-frame sequences.

This clonotype has at least ten counts. As yet, its antigen is unknown. In germline, CDR1 is SQVTM, CDR2 ANQGSEA. Trimming left V 6 bases short and J 11 bases short, with 17 bases between. The CDR3 runs 12 residues. The same data also contributed to another study, on yellow fever vaccine responses in identical twins.

The material sequenced was CD8+ T cells sorted from blood. The chain uses TRBV29-1 and TRBJ2-1, with D unresolved. The TCR sequence derives from a woman between 18 and 29 years old in good health. The CDR3 spells CSVIGTRAQQFF. In nucleotides, the CDR3 is TGCAGCGTCATCGGCACCCGGGCGCAGCAGTTCTTC.